Following are 10 T cell receptor beta chains from one sample sequenced in a study of beta chain features in type 1 diabetes (dated by TCRdb to between 2018 and 2020). The method behind the library was the immunoSEQ multiplex PCR assay. The High Capacity cDNA Reverse Transcription Kit was used to reverse transcribe all of the isolated RNA, meaning that expressed TCRB transcripts were what got sequenced. The immuneACCESS repertoire file appears here via TCRdb, limited to in-frame rearrangements. These files lack a portion of the clones; in checked studies, under half of the deficit traces to unresolved V genes, and the cause of the others is not known. Counted in this sample were about 350,000 clones; roughly a fifth of them appeared once. 0.044% of the sample is held by the ten biggest clonotypes. The material sequenced was naive CD4+ T cells from blood. The sample's cell subset or site, from its label and the paper: true naive CD4+ T cells. These receptors all stem from a woman younger than 30 in good health.

The chain uses TRBV27 and TRBJ1-5; perhaps TRBD1 as D (6 bases). V lost 5 bases to trimming and J lost 7 bases, with 15 bases between them. CDR3 length equals 14 residues. Per the germline V gene, CDR1 is MNHEY and CDR2 is SMNVEV (reference sequence). The CDR3 coding sequence is TGTGCCAGCAGTCAACAGGGTATAGGCCAGCCCCAGCATTTT. Protein product: CASSQQGIGQPQHF.

This clone was recorded a few times. Other nucleotide sequences in the sample specify the same CDR3. The rearrangement uses TRBV18 and TRBJ2-7; TRBD1 aligns across 7 bases. V was pared by 6 bases and J by 2 bases, with 4 bases of the junction left unmatched. Germline CDR1 reads KGHSH; CDR2 reads LQKENI. The CDR3 length is 13 residues. CDR3 loop: CASSPGQTYEQYF. CDR3 in DNA: TGTGCCAGCTCTCCGGGACAGACCTACGAGCAGTACTTC.

This clone has more than one count but fewer than ten. V is TRBV14 and J is TRBJ2-1; TRBD2 might be the D (6 bases). CDR1 SGHDN and CDR2 FVKESK come from the germline V gene. The CDR3 loop spans 14 amino acids. V was trimmed by 1 base and J by 6 bases, leaving 10 bases between them. The CDR3 sequence is CASSQAGGVNEQFF. DNA of the CDR3: TGTGCCAGCAGCCAAGCTGGAGGGGTCAATGAGCAGTTCTTC.

The chain employs TRBV20-1 and TRBJ2-5, with D unclear. V shed 8 bases and J shed 5 bases, with 12 bases lying between them. CDR1 and CDR2 from the germline V gene are DFQATT and SNEGSKA (reference sequence). The CDR3 is 11 amino acids. Here the CDR3 DNA reads TGCAGTCCCAAGAGAGAGGAGACCCAGTACTTC. Protein product: CSPKREETQYF.

This sequence joins TRBV11-2 and TRBJ2-3, with a tentative D call TRBD1 (7 bases). Germline CDR1 reads SGHAT; CDR2 reads FQNNGV. This CDR3 spans 16 amino acids. The germline V and J ends were trimmed by 4 bases and 0 bases, with 14 bases remaining between them. The CDR3 here is CASSSPGGRSTDTQYF. CDR3 bases: TGTGCCAGCAGCTCGCCAGGGGGGCGGAGCACAGATACGCAGTATTTT.

The sample holds a few counts of this clone. Here the CDR3 DNA reads TGTGCCAGCAGCGTAAACAGGGAACAGCCCCAGCATTTT. It translates to CASSVNREQPQHF. The chain employs TRBV13 and TRBJ1-5, with D possibly being TRBD1 (6 bases). The ends were cut back, 5 bases at V and 7 bases at J, with 12 bases in the middle. Per the germline V gene, CDR1 is PRHDT and CDR2 is FYEKMQ (reference sequence). CDR3 size: 13 residues.

The table lists this clone with a few counts. The chain carries TRBV2 and TRBJ2-3, with D perhaps TRBD2 (6 bases). CDR3 length equals 12 residues. The V gene lost 7 bases and the J gene lost 4 bases, with 9 bases spanning the gap. Germline CDR1 SNHLY, CDR2 FYNNEI. The CDR3 loop reads CASTREADTQYF. In DNA, the CDR3 is TGTGCCAGCACGAGGGAGGCAGATACGCAGTATTTT.

This rearrangement joins TRBV30 to TRBJ2-5; D is uncertain. The V gene lost 0 bases and the J gene lost 4 bases, with 9 bases spanning the gap. This CDR3 has 13 amino acids. Germline V gene data show CDR1 as GTSNPN and CDR2 as SVGIG (reference sequence). DNA for the CDR3: TGTGCCTGGAGTGTACAGCCATCAGAGACCCAGTACTTC. Translated: CAWSVQPSETQYF.

This chain uses TRBV19 with TRBJ1-1; possibly TRBD1 for D (6 bases). The CDR3 sequence is 16 residues long. CDR1 LNHDA and CDR2 SQIVND come from the germline V gene (reference sequence). Trimming stripped 11 bases from V and 1 base from J, with 23 bases between. The CDR3 spells CASASAGAGENTEAFF. In nucleotides, the CDR3 is TGTGCCTCCGCATCGGCAGGGGCAGGGGAGAACACTGAAGCTTTCTTT. The complete variable domain, with remaining parts taken from reference TRBV19 and TRBJ1-1, reads DGGITQSPKYLFRKEGQNVTLSCEQNLNHDAMYWYRQDPGQGLRLIYYSQIVNDFQKGDIAEGYSVSREKKESFPLTVTSAQKNPTAFYLCASASAGAGENTEAFFGQGTRLTVV.

This clone was recorded a few times. The chain uses TRBV5-1 and TRBJ2-1; 7 bases fit TRBD1. The germline V gene encodes CDR1 SGHRS and CDR2 YFSETQ. The junction had 8 bases not matched to a gene; V was cut back by 4 bases and J by 4 bases. The CDR3 is made up of 15 amino acids. The CDR3 sequence: CASSLDQGEYNEQFF. The CDR3 DNA follows: TGCGCCAGCAGCCTAGATCAGGGGGAGTACAATGAGCAGTTCTTC.